One sample yielded the 25 T cell receptor beta chains listed below, sequenced in a study of T cell repertoires in cytomegalovirus infection. TCRdb recomputed calls from the reads with MiXCR, one row per CDR3 protein. This table holds approximately 500,000 distinct CDR3 sequences, approximately 15% found once. The sequencing sample was made of CD8+ T cells from PBMCs. The source is a human donor in good health (CMV status not recorded). Some clones in this sample may be carry-over from other donors' samples.

The chain uses TRBV28 and TRBJ2-3; 8 bases match TRBD1. J lost 3 bases, V lost 6 bases, and 11 bases had no gene match. Germline CDR1 is MDHEN and CDR2 is SYDVKM. The CDR3 is 16 residues long. CDR3 DNA: TGTGCCAGCAGCTCAAACCCAGGGACAGGAACAGATACGCAGTATTTT. Its translation is CASSSNPGTGTDTQYF.

This clonotype was seen at least ten times. This chain links TRBV2 with TRBJ1-2, with 9 bases aligning to TRBD1. The trim removed 10 bases at V and 6 bases at J, leaving 6 bases unmatched. The germline CDR1 and CDR2 sequences are SNHLY and FYNNEI. There are 12 residues in the CDR3. CDR3 coding DNA: TGTGCCACCGTCGGGACAGGGAATGGCTACACCTTC. Translating gives CATVGTGNGYTF.

The table lists this clonotype with a few counts. V and J are TRBV19 and TRBJ1-5; 8 nucleotides match TRBD1. The CDR3 runs 16 residues. Looked up from germline, CDR1 is LNHDA and CDR2 is SQIVND (reference sequence). V was pared by 6 bases and J by 3 bases, with 10 bases of the junction left unmatched. The CDR3 here is CASSLQGADNNQPQHF. CDR3 bases: TGTGCCAGTAGCCTCCAGGGGGCAGATAACAATCAGCCCCAGCATTTT.

This clonotype showed up many times. The chain couples TRBV12-3 or TRBV12-4 to TRBJ1-3; a weak D match, TRBD1 (5 bases). The V gene lost 7 bases and the J gene lost 0 bases, with 19 bases spanning the gap. The CDR3 runs 17 residues. CDR3 nucleotide sequence: TGTGCCAGCACCTCGACAGTTCTCCTTCACTCTGGAAACACCATATATTTT. Translating gives CASTSTVLLHSGNTIYF.

Only a few counts were recorded for this clonotype. The rearrangement uses TRBV6-5 and TRBJ2-7; 8 bases are shared with TRBD2. The V gene's germline CDR1 is MNHEY and CDR2 SVGAGI. The CDR3 runs to 16 residues. The trim removed 0 bases at V and 5 bases at J, leaving 9 bases unmatched. The CDR3 nucleotides read TGTGCCAGCAGTTACTCCACCCTCCCGGGAGGGAACGAGCAGTACTTC. It is translated as CASSYSTLPGGNEQYF.

The chain recombines TRBV5-4 with TRBJ2-5, with TRBD1 matching over 7 bases. Trimming cost V 1 base and J 3 bases; bases outside gene matches: 6. The CDR3 spans 15 residues. Germline values: CDR1 SGHNT, CDR2 YYREEE (reference sequence). The DNA of the CDR3 is TGTGCCAGCAGCTTGTATTCAGGGGGAGAAGAGACCCAGTACTTC. Its translation is CASSLYSGGEETQYF.

This clonotype has only a few counts. The germline gene is not matched at one end of the junction; a read error may be the cause. The CDR3 here is CASSAPSNTGELFF. For the CDR3, the DNA is TGTGCTAGCAGCGCTCCCTCGAACACCGGGGAGCTGTTTTTT. The chain uses TRBV7-7 and TRBJ2-2; no clear D gene. CDR3 length: 14 residues. CDR1 is SSHAT, CDR2 FNYEAQ, per germline (reference sequence).

This clonotype was seen repeatedly, ten times or more. V is TRBV11-3 and J is TRBJ2-1; D call uncertain. Germline CDR1 reads SGHNT; CDR2 reads YENEEA. The CDR3 is made up of 15 amino acids. Trimming took 4 bases from V and 6 from J, leaving 16 bases between them. CDR3: CASSSQRSVLNEQFF. CDR3 bases: TGTGCCAGCAGCTCCCAAAGAAGCGTACTCAATGAGCAGTTCTTC.

The V gene is TRBV6-5, the J gene TRBJ1-1, with TRBD1 as a possible D gene (6 bases). CDR1 and CDR2 (germline): MNHEY, SVGAGI. The V end lost 5 bases, the J end lost 11 bases, and 15 bases lay between the germline ends. The CDR3 sequence is 12 residues long. The CDR3 nucleotides are TGTGCCAGCAGTACGGGGGGGCAGGACGCTTTCTTT. Residues: CASSTGGQDAFF.

This clonotype was seen more than once but under ten times. V gene TRBV20-1 combines with J gene TRBJ2-3, with D hard to call. V lost 2 bases, J lost 1 base, and 13 bases lay in between. CDR3 size: 15 residues. Looked up from germline, CDR1 is DFQATT and CDR2 is SNEGSKA (reference sequence). The CDR3 spells CSARNLTYRTDTQYF. CDR3 DNA: TGCAGTGCTAGAAATTTGACTTACCGCACAGATACGCAGTATTTT.

The chain joins TRBV4-1 to TRBJ2-3; D might be TRBD1 (5 bases). This CDR3 region has 14 residues. V lost 1 base, J lost 4 bases, and 9 bases lay in between. The V gene's germline CDR1 is MGHRA and CDR2 YSYEKL. The CDR3 region is CASSQVTRADTQYF. CDR3 DNA: TGCGCCAGCAGCCAAGTCACCAGGGCAGATACGCAGTATTTT.

This clonotype was counted between two and nine times. The V and J genes are TRBV6-8 and TRBJ2-7; TRBD1 might be the D (5 bases). The V end lost 2 bases, the J end lost 0 bases, and 11 bases lay between the germline ends. CDR3 size: 15 residues. Germline V CDR1 and CDR2: MNHGY, SAAAGT. The CDR3 sequence is CASSYVQGTSYEQYF. The CDR3 DNA sequence: TGTGCCAGCAGTTACGTCCAGGGAACCTCCTACGAGCAGTACTTC.

This clonotype was seen many times. V gene TRBV5-6 combines with J gene TRBJ2-7, with 11 positions matching TRBD1. Germline lookup yields CDR1 SGHDT and CDR2 YYEEEE. Trimming cost V 3 bases and J 3 bases; bases outside gene matches: 8. The CDR3 runs 16 residues. Here the CDR3 reads CASSSSGTGGLYEQYF. The CDR3 DNA reads TGTGCCAGCAGCTCTTCAGGGACAGGGGGTCTCTACGAGCAGTACTTC.

The CDR3 sequence is CASSVGGLVYTDTQYF. As DNA, the CDR3 is TGTGCCAGCAGCGTAGGGGGACTAGTTTACACAGATACGCAGTATTTT. V usage is TRBV9 and J usage is TRBJ2-3; 8 nucleotides align to TRBD2. Germline V gene data show CDR1 as SGDLS and CDR2 as YYNGEE. The CDR3 is 16 residues long. J was trimmed by 2 bases and V by 0 bases; bases with no gene match: 5. Full variable domain (remainder filled in from reference TRBV9 and TRBJ2-3): DSGVTQTPKHLITATGQRVTLRCSPRSGDLSVYWYQQSLDQGLQFLIQYYNGEERAKGNILERFSAQQFPDLHSELNLSSLELGDSALYFCASSVGGLVYTDTQYFGPGTRLTVL.

The V and J genes are TRBV27 and TRBJ1-2; no firm D call. V was clipped by 2 bases and J by 3 bases, with 10 bases between them. The CDR3 runs to 14 residues. In germline, CDR1 is MNHEY, CDR2 SMNVEV (reference sequence). In DNA, the CDR3 is TGTGCCAGCAGTTTAGGGCAGAACTACTATGGCTACACCTTC. It codes for CASSLGQNYYGYTF.

This clonotype was seen repeatedly, ten times or more. The chain links TRBV7-8 to TRBJ1-1; no definite D call. Germline V gene data show CDR1 as SGHVS and CDR2 as FQNEAQ. V was clipped by 7 bases and J by 0 bases, with 15 bases between them. The CDR3 has 15 amino acids. The CDR3 loop is CASTERGLMNTEAFF. The DNA of the CDR3 is TGTGCCAGCACGGAGAGAGGGCTCATGAACACTGAAGCTTTCTTT.

This clonotype was counted a few times. V and J are TRBV7-9 and TRBJ2-1; D is possibly TRBD1 or TRBD2 (6 bases each). Germline lookup yields CDR1 SEHNR and CDR2 FQNEAQ (reference sequence). With 1 base removed from V and 4 bases from J, the gap between germline ends came to 29 bases. The CDR3 loop spans 21 amino acids. The CDR3 sequence: CASSLERRLRAGHDRYNEQFF. CDR3 nucleotide sequence: TGTGCCAGCAGCTTAGAGAGGAGGCTCCGTGCGGGACACGACCGATACAATGAGCAGTTCTTC.

There are many counts of this clonotype. The rearrangement links TRBV4-1 to TRBJ2-1; 7 nucleotides match TRBD2. Germline assignment: CDR1 MGHRA and CDR2 YSYEKL. The trim removed 0 bases at V and 14 bases at J, leaving 4 bases unmatched. This CDR3 contains 12 residues. CDR3 in amino acids: CASSQDGGGEFF. The CDR3 coding sequence is TGCGCCAGCAGCCAAGATGGTGGGGGGGAGTTCTTC.

At least ten counts were recorded for this clonotype. V and J are TRBV5-1 and TRBJ1-2; D gene unclear. Germline V gives CDR1 SGHRS, CDR2 YFSETQ. This CDR3 is 13 amino acids long. V shed 7 bases and J shed 0 bases, with 10 bases lying between them. The CDR3 region is CASGIATNYGYTF. In nucleotides, the CDR3 is TGCGCCAGCGGGATCGCCACTAACTATGGCTACACCTTC.

This clonotype was detected only a few times. CDR3 sequence reads: CASSFGQGTDGYTF. The CDR3 DNA reads TGTGCCAGCAGTTTTGGACAGGGGACGGATGGCTACACCTTC. The rearrangement joins TRBV12-3 or TRBV12-4 to TRBJ1-2; TRBD1 matches at 9 bases. The trim removed 3 bases at V and 6 bases at J, leaving 5 bases unmatched. The CDR3 is 14 amino acids.

This clonotype was seen at least ten times. The chain is built from TRBV3-1 and TRBJ2-4; 7 nucleotides agree with TRBD2. Unmatched junction bases numbered 6, after V lost 2 bases and J lost 5 bases. Germline CDR1 is LGHDT and CDR2 is YNNKEL (reference sequence). This CDR3 is built from 15 residues. CDR3 protein: CASSQFHSGENIQYF. The CDR3 nucleotides are TGTGCCAGCAGCCAATTTCACAGCGGGGAAAACATTCAGTACTTC.

This clonotype was recorded at least ten times. The CDR3 sequence: CASSLTSGGGDTQYF. The CDR3 DNA follows: TGTGCCAGCAGCTTGACTAGCGGGGGGGGGGATACGCAGTATTTT. The chain is built from TRBV7-3 and TRBJ2-3, with TRBD2 identical over 14 bases. The V and J ends lost 3 bases and 6 bases, in that order; junction bases with no gene match: 2. CDR1 is SGHTA, CDR2 FQGTGA, per germline. This CDR3 contains 15 residues.

This chain connects TRBV24-1 to TRBJ2-1; 7 bases line up with TRBD1. V trimming: 4 bases; J trimming: 3 bases; junction bases outside the gene matches: 8. CDR3 length: 16 residues. Per germline, CDR1 KGHDR and CDR2 SFDVKD. Here the CDR3 DNA reads TGTGCCACCAGTGAGCGTACAGGGGCACTCTACAATGAGCAGTTCTTC. The encoded protein is CATSERTGALYNEQFF.

This chain links TRBV20-1 with TRBJ2-7; possible D gene TRBD2, 6 bases. The germline CDR1 and CDR2 sequences are DFQATT and SNEGSKA (reference sequence). The CDR3 is 13 residues long. Trimming cost V 7 bases and J 0 bases, with 13 bases left between them. The CDR3 loop is CSVRVADSYEQYF. The CDR3 DNA is TGCAGTGTTCGGGTAGCGGACTCCTACGAGCAGTACTTC.

This clonotype was observed a handful of times. The CDR3: CASGFDRDLVSSYNSPLHF. The CDR3 nucleotides read TGTGCTAGTGGTTTCGATAGGGACCTCGTGAGCTCCTATAATTCACCCCTCCACTTT. The chain recombines TRBV12-5 with TRBJ1-6; TRBD1 is a possible D gene (5 bases). The germline CDR1 and CDR2 sequences are LGHNT and FRNRAP. The V end was cut by 3 bases, the J end by 0 bases, with 18 bases between. This CDR3 has 19 amino acids.